This T cell receptor (beta chain) was retrieved from a study of T cells after yellow fever vaccination. Whole-study results and caveats: Post-booster repertoires again held most primary-vaccination clones (roughly 95% CD4, around 90% CD8).

TCRdb reprocessed the 5' RACE reads via MiXCR and lists one record per CDR3 protein. This sample has around 46,000 distinct CDR3 sequences; less than 9% occur once, and the top ten carry less than 35%. V was shortened by 1 base and J by 4 bases, with 9 bases between the two germline ends. CDR1 and CDR2 from the germline V gene are SGHRS and YFSETQ. CDR3 length: 15 residues. This clonotype was detected a few times. Antigen specificity is unknown. The source was CD8+ T cells sorted from PBMCs, collected more than 14 days after the first yellow fever vaccination. This TCR was recovered from a man aged 18 to 30 who received the YFV17D yellow fever vaccine. V gene TRBV5-1 combines with J gene TRBJ2-6, with unresolved D. In DNA, the CDR3 is TGCGCCAGCAGCTTGACTGGCGCCGGGGCCAACGTCCTGACTTTC. Its translation: CASSLTGAGANVLTF.